This is a list of T cell receptor beta chains from one sample in a study of blood T cell repertoires in COVID-19. Data came from immunoSEQ multiplex PCR; TCRdb stores just in-frame clones and leaves some out. Of 50,000 to 75,000 clones in the sample, 91% were seen once. The material sequenced was peripheral blood. The receptor set was obtained from a human donor in a cohort sampled during active COVID-19. Each CDR3 is given with its conserved first and last residue. The D gene is left open where the match is weak. The size of a clone is reported for some rows only, either as once, few or many, or as a class for expanded clones.

CDR3 length,V gene,clone size,D gene,J gene,CDR3 protein,CDR3 DNA
13,TRBV6-5,.,.,TRBJ1-2,CASTPQVGYGYTF,TGTGCCAGCACCCCCCAGGTCGGCTATGGCTACACCTTC
20,TRBV3-1/TRBV3-2,.,.,TRBJ2-2,CASSPCEWSGAPVVAGELFF,TGTGCCAGCAGCCCCTGCGAGTGGTCAGGGGCCCCGGTTGTTGCCGGGGAGCTGTTTTTT
15,TRBV5-1,.,.,TRBJ2-7,CASSLIRPGPYEQYF,TGCGCCAGCAGCTTGATTCGGCCGGGTCCCTACGAGCAGTACTTC
12,TRBV3-1/TRBV3-2,once,.,TRBJ1-1,CASSQVGTEAFF,TGTGCCAGCAGCCAAGTCGGGACTGAAGCTTTCTTT
11,TRBV28,few,.,TRBJ1-1,CASRATVEAFF,TGTGCCAGCAGGGCAACAGTTGAAGCTTTCTTT
14,TRBV3-1/TRBV3-2,.,TRBD2,TRBJ2-1,CASSHRTSRNEQFF,TGTGCCAGCAGCCACCGGACTAGCCGAAATGAGCAGTTCTTC
14,TRBV27,.,.,TRBJ1-1,CASSFRSQNTEAFF,TGTGCCAGCAGTTTCAGATCCCAAAACACTGAAGCTTTCTTT
14,TRBV28,.,.,TRBJ2-7,CASRGGFRLYEQYF,TGTGCCAGCAGAGGAGGGTTCCGACTATACGAGCAGTACTTC
15,TRBV10-1,.,TRBD2,TRBJ2-7,CASSESLAGAYEQYF,TGCGCCAGCAGTGAGTCGTTAGCGGGAGCCTACGAGCAGTACTTC
18,TRBV14,.,TRBD1,TRBJ2-2,CASSPTTGWYGDTGELFF,TGTGCCAGCAGCCCCACGACAGGGTGGTACGGGGACACCGGGGAGCTGTTTTTT
16,TRBV11-3,.,.,TRBJ2-3,CASSLNSGGWADTQYF,TGTGCCAGCAGCTTAAACTCGGGGGGCTGGGCAGATACGCAGTATTTT
15,TRBV6-5,few,.,TRBJ1-5,CASSYQKGSNQPQHF,TGTGCCAGCAGTTACCAAAAGGGGAGCAATCAGCCCCAGCATTTT
14,TRBV9,.,.,TRBJ2-4,CASSVVSGVGIQYF,TGTGCCAGCAGCGTAGTCTCCGGGGTAGGCATTCAGTACTTC
14,TRBV7-2,.,.,TRBJ2-5,CASSLSPAAATQYF,TGTGCCAGCAGCTTATCGCCGGCTGCGGCGACCCAGTACTTC
13,TRBV19,once,.,TRBJ2-5,CASSQGLGETQYF,TGTGCCAGTAGTCAGGGGCTGGGAGAGACCCAGTACTTC
14,TRBV18,.,TRBD2,TRBJ2-3,CASSPGLPTDTQYF,TGTGCCAGCTCACCGGGACTACCCACAGATACGCAGTATTTT
12,TRBV2,.,.,TRBJ1-3,CASSDRGNTIYF,TGTGCCAGCAGTGACAGGGGAAACACCATATATTTT
15,TRBV24-1,once,.,TRBJ2-3,CATSEGAVGADTQYF,TGTGCCACCAGTGAGGGGGCAGTTGGGGCAGATACGCAGTATTTT
15,TRBV19,.,TRBD1,TRBJ1-2,CASSSPTGRLLDYTF,TGTGCCAGTAGTTCACCGACAGGGCGCCTATTAGACTACACCTTC
15,TRBV3-1/TRBV3-2,.,TRBD1,TRBJ1-2,CASSPGGGWDYGYTF,TGTGCCAGCAGCCCAGGAGGGGGCTGGGACTATGGCTACACCTTC
14,TRBV5-1,.,.,TRBJ2-2,CASSRSQGSGELFF,TGCGCCAGCAGCCGGTCACAGGGATCCGGGGAGCTGTTTTTT
16,TRBV15,.,.,TRBJ2-3,CATSRDSLGLTDTQYF,TGTGCCACCAGCAGAGATTCCCTCGGTCTCACAGATACGCAGTATTTT
15,TRBV7-2,.,.,TRBJ1-1,CASSRKAGVSTEAFF,TGTGCCAGCAGCCGCAAGGCGGGGGTTTCAACTGAAGCTTTCTTT
16,TRBV6-5,.,.,TRBJ2-1,CASSYFGLTSYNEQFF,TGTGCCAGCAGTTACTTCGGACTCACCTCCTACAATGAGCAGTTCTTC
14,TRBV5-1,.,TRBD1,TRBJ2-1,CASSGGQSYNEQFF,TGCGCCAGCAGCGGGGGACAGAGTTACAATGAGCAGTTCTTC
12,TRBV7-9,.,.,TRBJ2-7,CASSQTAGVKYF,TGTGCCAGCAGTCAAACGGCAGGGGTAAAGTACTTC
14,TRBV9,.,TRBD2,TRBJ2-3,CASSFGGSTDTQYF,TGTGCCAGCTCTTTCGGGGGGTCCACAGATACGCAGTATTTT
15,TRBV7-9,.,.,TRBJ1-5,CASSFGAGGNQPQHF,TGTGCCAGCAGCTTTGGAGCAGGGGGCAATCAGCCCCAGCATTTT
17,TRBV27,.,TRBD1,TRBJ1-6,CASSFRGQGYYNSPLHF,TGTGCCAGCAGTTTTAGGGGACAGGGCTATTATAATTCACCCCTCCACTTT
14,TRBV9,.,.,TRBJ2-2,CASSDNMNTGELFF,TGTGCCAGCAGCGACAATATGAACACCGGGGAGCTGTTTTTT
17,TRBV27,.,.,TRBJ1-2,CASSLSAPVLPSRGYTF,TGTGCCAGCAGTTTATCCGCTCCAGTGCTTCCCTCACGAGGCTACACCTTC
18,TRBV15,.,TRBD2,TRBJ2-1,CATSRDGASGGPNNEQFF,TGTGCCACCAGCAGAGATGGAGCTAGCGGGGGGCCGAACAATGAGCAGTTCTTC
14,TRBV7-9,.,TRBD1,TRBJ1-1,CASSGQGAGTEAFF,TGTGCCAGCAGCGGGCAGGGGGCGGGCACTGAAGCTTTCTTT
14,TRBV6-5,.,TRBD2,TRBJ2-1,CAAGGLAGVDEQFF,TGTGCCGCGGGGGGACTAGCGGGAGTGGATGAGCAGTTCTTC
15,TRBV7-9,once,TRBD1,TRBJ2-3,CASNFPGDRGYTQYF,TGTGCCAGCAACTTCCCCGGGGACAGGGGCTATACGCAGTATTTT
20,TRBV30,few,TRBD2,TRBJ2-7,CAWGRKGSSGSGRVPYEQYF,TGTGCCTGGGGTCGCAAGGGGTCTAGCGGGAGCGGCAGGGTTCCTTACGAGCAGTACTTC
15,TRBV29-1,.,TRBD1,TRBJ2-7,CSVEDVTGVPYEQYF,TGCAGCGTTGAAGATGTGACAGGGGTACCCTACGAGCAGTACTTC
13,TRBV5-4,.,.,TRBJ1-5,CASSRDPNQPQHF,TGTGCCAGCAGTCGGGATCCAAATCAGCCCCAGCATTTT
13,TRBV18,.,TRBD1,TRBJ2-1,CASSDREKNEQFF,TGTGCCAGCTCAGACAGGGAGAAGAATGAGCAGTTCTTC
14,TRBV5-1,.,.,TRBJ1-2,CASSLGGHNYGYTF,TGCGCCAGCAGCTTGGGCGGACACAACTATGGCTACACCTTC
13,TRBV12-3/TRBV12-4,.,TRBD1,TRBJ1-5,CASRSTGSQPQHF,TGTGCCAGCAGGTCGACAGGGTCTCAGCCCCAGCATTTT
11,TRBV20-1,once,TRBD2,TRBJ2-1,CSASGGGEQFF,TGCAGTGCCAGCGGGGGAGGGGAGCAGTTCTTC
14,TRBV30,.,TRBD2,TRBJ2-3,CAWSGLAVTDTQYF,TGTGCCTGGAGTGGACTAGCGGTGACAGATACGCAGTATTTT
14,TRBV7-9,.,.,TRBJ1-1,CASSLNRGNTEAFF,TGTGCCAGCAGCTTAAATAGGGGGAACACTGAAGCTTTCTTT
14,TRBV18,once,TRBD1,TRBJ1-1,CASSPGTGLSEAFF,TGTGCCAGCTCACCCGGGACAGGGCTCTCTGAAGCTTTCTTT
13,TRBV28,.,.,TRBJ1-2,CASRAPFRGGYTF,TGTGCCAGCCGGGCACCGTTCAGGGGCGGCTACACCTTC
16,TRBV5-1,.,TRBD2,TRBJ2-2,CASSLVAGGNTGELFF,TGCGCCAGCAGCTTGGTTGCGGGAGGGAACACCGGGGAGCTGTTTTTT
13,TRBV5-1,.,.,TRBJ2-5,CASSLELAETQYF,TGCGCCAGCAGCTTGGAACTAGCAGAGACCCAGTACTTC
12,TRBV5-5,few,.,TRBJ2-7,CASSISSYEQYF,TGTGCCAGCAGCATCAGCTCCTACGAGCAGTACTTC
15,TRBV7-9,.,.,TRBJ2-4,CASSGEILAKNIQYF,TGTGCCAGCAGCGGAGAGATACTAGCCAAAAACATTCAGTACTTC
13,TRBV28,.,.,TRBJ2-7,CASSLASLGEQYF,TGTGCCAGCAGTCTAGCGTCCCTTGGCGAGCAGTACTTC
15,TRBV28,.,TRBD1,TRBJ1-4,CASSTGTGGYEKLFF,TGTGCCAGCAGTACGGGGACAGGGGGGTACGAAAAACTGTTTTTT
17,TRBV27,.,.,TRBJ2-3,CASSPNPTRTGTDTQYF,TGTGCCAGCAGTCCAAATCCTACCCGAACGGGCACAGATACGCAGTATTTT
16,TRBV2,.,TRBD2,TRBJ2-1,CASSDAATSGRNEQFF,TGTGCCAGCAGTGATGCTGCGACTAGCGGGAGGAATGAGCAGTTCTTC
17,TRBV10-2,once,TRBD1,TRBJ1-6,CASRPTGAPVGGSPLHF,TGCGCCAGCAGACCCACAGGGGCCCCGGTCGGAGGTTCACCCCTCCACTTT
13,TRBV5-1,once,TRBD1,TRBJ2-5,CASSRGQRETQYF,TGCGCCAGCAGTAGGGGGCAGCGCGAGACCCAGTACTTC
16,TRBV12-5,.,.,TRBJ2-3,CASGTDLDTYTDTQYF,TGTGCTAGTGGTACCGACCTGGACACTTACACAGATACGCAGTATTTT
13,TRBV12-3/TRBV12-4,medium-sized,.,TRBJ2-3,CASSPGTTDTQYF,TGTGCCAGCAGCCCCGGGACTACAGATACGCAGTATTTT
15,TRBV6-1,.,TRBD1,TRBJ2-7,CASSEKDRGTYEQYF,TGTGCCAGCAGTGAAAAGGACAGGGGCACCTACGAGCAGTACTTC